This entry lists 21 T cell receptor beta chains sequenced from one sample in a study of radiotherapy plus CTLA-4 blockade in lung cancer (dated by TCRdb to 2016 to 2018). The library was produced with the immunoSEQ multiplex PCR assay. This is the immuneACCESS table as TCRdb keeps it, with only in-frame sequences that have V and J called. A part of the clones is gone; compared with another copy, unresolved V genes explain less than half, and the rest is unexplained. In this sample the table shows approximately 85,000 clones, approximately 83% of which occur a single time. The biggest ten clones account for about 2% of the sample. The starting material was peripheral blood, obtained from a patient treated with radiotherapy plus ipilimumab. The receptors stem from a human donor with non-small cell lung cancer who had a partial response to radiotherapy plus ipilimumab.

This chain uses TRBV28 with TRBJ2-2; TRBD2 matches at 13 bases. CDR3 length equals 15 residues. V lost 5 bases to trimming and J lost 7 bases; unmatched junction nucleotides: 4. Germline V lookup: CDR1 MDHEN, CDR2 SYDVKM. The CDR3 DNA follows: TGTGCCAGCAGTCAAGGACTAGCGGGAGTCGGGGAGCTGTTTTTT. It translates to CASSQGLAGVGELFF. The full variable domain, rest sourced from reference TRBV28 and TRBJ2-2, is DVKVTQSSRYLVKRTGEKVFLECVQDMDHENMFWYRQDPGLGLRLIYFSYDVKMKEKGDIPEGYSVSREKKERFSLILESASTNQTSMYLCASSQGLAGVGELFFGEGSRLTVL.

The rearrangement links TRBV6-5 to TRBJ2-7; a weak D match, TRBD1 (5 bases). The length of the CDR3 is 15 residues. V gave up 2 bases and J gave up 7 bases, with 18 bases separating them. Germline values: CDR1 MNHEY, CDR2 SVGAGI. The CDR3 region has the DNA TGTGCCAGCAGTTACCTTAAGGGGCCCCAGTTGGAGCAGTACTTC. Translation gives CASSYLKGPQLEQYF.

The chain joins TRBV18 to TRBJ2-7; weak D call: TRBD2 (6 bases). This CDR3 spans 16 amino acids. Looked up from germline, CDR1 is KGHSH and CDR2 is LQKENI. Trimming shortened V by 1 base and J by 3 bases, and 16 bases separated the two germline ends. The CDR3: CASSPRPASVYYEQYF. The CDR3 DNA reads TGTGCCAGCTCACCACGACCGGCTAGCGTCTACTACGAGCAGTACTTC. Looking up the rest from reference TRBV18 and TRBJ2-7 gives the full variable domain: NAGVMQNPRHLVRRRGQEARLRCSPMKGHSHVYWYRQLPEEGLKFMVYLQKENIIDESGMPKERFSAEFPKEGPSILRIQQVVRGDSAAYFCASSPRPASVYYEQYFGPGTRLTVT.

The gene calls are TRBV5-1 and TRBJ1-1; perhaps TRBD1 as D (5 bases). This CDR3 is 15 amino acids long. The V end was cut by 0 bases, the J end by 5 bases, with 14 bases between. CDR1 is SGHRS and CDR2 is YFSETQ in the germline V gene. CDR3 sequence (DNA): TGCGCCAGCAGCTTGGCCCTCGGGGGAACAACTGAAGCTTTCTTT. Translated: CASSLALGGTTEAFF. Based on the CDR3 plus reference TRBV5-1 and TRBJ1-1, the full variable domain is KAGVTQTPRYLIKTRGQQVTLSCSPISGHRSVSWYQQTPGQGLQFLFEYFSETQRNKGNFPGRFSGRQFSNSRSEMNVSTLELGDSALYLCASSLALGGTTEAFFGQGTRLTVV.

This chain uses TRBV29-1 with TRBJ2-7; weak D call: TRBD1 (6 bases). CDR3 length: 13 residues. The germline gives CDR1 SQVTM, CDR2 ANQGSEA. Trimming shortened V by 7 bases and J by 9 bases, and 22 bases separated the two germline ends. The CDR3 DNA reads TGCAGCGCAGAAGGGGGACAAATCCAGGGGCAGTACTTC. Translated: CSAEGGQIQGQYF.

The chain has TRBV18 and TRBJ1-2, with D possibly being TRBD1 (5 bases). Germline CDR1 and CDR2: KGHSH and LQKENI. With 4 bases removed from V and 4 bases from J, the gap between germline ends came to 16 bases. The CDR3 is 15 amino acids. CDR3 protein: CASSQQDLTVYGYTF. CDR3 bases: TGTGCCAGCTCACAACAGGATCTAACCGTCTATGGCTACACCTTC. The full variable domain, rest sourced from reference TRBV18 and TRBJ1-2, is NAGVMQNPRHLVRRRGQEARLRCSPMKGHSHVYWYRQLPEEGLKFMVYLQKENIIDESGMPKERFSAEFPKEGPSILRIQQVVRGDSAAYFCASSQQDLTVYGYTFGSGTRLTVV.

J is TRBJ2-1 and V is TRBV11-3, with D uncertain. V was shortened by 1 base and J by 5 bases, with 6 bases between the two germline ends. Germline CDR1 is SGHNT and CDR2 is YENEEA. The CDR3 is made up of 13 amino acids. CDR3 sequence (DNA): TGTGCCAGCAGCTTAGGCAGAAACAATGAGCAGTTCTTC. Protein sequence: CASSLGRNNEQFF.

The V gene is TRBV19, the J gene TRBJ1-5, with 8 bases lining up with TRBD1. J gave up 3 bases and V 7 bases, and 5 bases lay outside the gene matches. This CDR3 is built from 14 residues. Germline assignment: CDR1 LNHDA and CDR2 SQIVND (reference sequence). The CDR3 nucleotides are TGTGCCAGTAATAGGGGACAGGTCAATCAGCCCCAGCATTTT. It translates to CASNRGQVNQPQHF.

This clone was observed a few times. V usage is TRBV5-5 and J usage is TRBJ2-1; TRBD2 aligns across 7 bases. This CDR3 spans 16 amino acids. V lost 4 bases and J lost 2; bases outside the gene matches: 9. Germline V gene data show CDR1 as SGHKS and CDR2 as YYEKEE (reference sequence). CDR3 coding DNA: TGTGCCAGCAGCGATCTGGGCCTAGCGGCCTACAATGAGCAGTTCTTC. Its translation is CASSDLGLAAYNEQFF.

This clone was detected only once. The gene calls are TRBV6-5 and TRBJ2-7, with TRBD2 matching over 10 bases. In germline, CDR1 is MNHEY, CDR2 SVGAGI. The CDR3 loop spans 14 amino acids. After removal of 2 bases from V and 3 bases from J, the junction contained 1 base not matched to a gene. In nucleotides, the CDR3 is TGTGCCAGCAGTTACACTAGCGGGAACTACGAGCAGTACTTC. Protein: CASSYTSGNYEQYF.

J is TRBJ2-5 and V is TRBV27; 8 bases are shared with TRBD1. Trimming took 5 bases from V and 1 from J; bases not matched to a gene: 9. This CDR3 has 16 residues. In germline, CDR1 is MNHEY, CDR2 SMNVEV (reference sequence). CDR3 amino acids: CASSPRTGRPQETQYF. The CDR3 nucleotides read TGTGCCAGCAGTCCCCGGACAGGGAGGCCCCAAGAGACCCAGTACTTC.

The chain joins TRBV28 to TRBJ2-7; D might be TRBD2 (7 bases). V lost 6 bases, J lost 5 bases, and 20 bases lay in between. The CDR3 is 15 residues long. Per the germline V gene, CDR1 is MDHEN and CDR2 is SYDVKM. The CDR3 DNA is TGTGCCAGCAGGAGCTTTCCGGGGGGCGTCAACGAGCAGTACTTC. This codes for CASRSFPGGVNEQYF.

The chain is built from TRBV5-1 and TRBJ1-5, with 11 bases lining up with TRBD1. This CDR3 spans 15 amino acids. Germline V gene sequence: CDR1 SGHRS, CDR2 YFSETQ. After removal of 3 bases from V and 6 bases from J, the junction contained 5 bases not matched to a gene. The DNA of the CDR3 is TGCGCCAGCAGCTACGGACAGGGGGCGGGTCAGCCCCAGCATTTT. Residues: CASSYGQGAGQPQHF. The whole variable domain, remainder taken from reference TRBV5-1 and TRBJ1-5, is KAGVTQTPRYLIKTRGQQVTLSCSPISGHRSVSWYQQTPGQGLQFLFEYFSETQRNKGNFPGRFSGRQFSNSRSEMNVSTLELGDSALYLCASSYGQGAGQPQHFGDGTRLSIL.

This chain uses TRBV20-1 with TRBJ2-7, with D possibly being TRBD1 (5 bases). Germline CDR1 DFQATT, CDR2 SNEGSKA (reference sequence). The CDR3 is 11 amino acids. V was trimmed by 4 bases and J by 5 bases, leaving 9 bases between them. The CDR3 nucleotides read TGCAGTGCTAATCAGGGTAACGAGCAGTACGTC. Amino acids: CSANQGNEQYV.

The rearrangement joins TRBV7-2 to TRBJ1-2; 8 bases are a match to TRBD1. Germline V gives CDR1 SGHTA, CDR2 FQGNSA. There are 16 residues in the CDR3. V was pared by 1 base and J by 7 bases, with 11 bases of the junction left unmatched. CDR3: CASSLEGGTGVGGYTF. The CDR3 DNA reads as TGTGCCAGCAGCTTAGAAGGGGGGACAGGAGTCGGTGGCTACACCTTC. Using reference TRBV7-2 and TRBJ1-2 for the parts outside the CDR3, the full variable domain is GAGVSQSPSNKVTEKGKDVELRCDPISGHTALYWYRQSLGQGLEFLIYFQGNSAPDKSGLPSDRFSAERTGGSVSTLTIQRTQQEDSAVYLCASSLEGGTGVGGYTFGSGTRLTVV.

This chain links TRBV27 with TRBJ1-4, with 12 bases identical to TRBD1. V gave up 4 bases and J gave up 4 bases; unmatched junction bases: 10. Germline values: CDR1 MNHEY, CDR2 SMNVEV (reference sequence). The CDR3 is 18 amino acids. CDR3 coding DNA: TGTGCCAGCAGTTCGTTCAGGGACAGGGGGCTCGATAATGAAAAACTGTTTTTT. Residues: CASSSFRDRGLDNEKLFF.

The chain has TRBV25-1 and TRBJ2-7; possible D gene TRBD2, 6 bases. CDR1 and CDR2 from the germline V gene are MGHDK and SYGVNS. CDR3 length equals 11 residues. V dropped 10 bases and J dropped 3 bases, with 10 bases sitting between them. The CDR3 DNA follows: TGTGCCACCGAAGCGGGCTACGAGCAGTACGTC. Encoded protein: CATEAGYEQYV.

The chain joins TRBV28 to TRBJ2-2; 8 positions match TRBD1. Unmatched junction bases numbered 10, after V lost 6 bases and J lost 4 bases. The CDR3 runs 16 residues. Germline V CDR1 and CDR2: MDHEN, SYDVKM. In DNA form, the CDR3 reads TGTGCCAGCAGCTCAGGGGGCGGGAAGGGCACCGGGGAGCTGTTTTTT. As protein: CASSSGGGKGTGELFF.

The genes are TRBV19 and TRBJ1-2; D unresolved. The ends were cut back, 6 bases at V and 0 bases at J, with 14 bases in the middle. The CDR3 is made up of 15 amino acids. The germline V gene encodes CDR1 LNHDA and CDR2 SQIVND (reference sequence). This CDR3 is CASRVAGGANYGYTF. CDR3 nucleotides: TGTGCCAGTAGGGTCGCGGGCGGAGCTAACTATGGCTACACCTTC.

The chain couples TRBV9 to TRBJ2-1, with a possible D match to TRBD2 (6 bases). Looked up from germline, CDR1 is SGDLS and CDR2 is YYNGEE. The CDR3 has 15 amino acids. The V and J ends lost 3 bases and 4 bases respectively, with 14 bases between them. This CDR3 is CASSDSGQHYNEQFF. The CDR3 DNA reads TGTGCCAGCAGCGACAGCGGGCAGCATTACAATGAGCAGTTCTTC.

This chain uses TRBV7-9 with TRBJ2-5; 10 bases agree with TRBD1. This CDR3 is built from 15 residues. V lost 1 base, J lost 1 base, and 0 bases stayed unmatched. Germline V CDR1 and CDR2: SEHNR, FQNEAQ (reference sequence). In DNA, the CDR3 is TGTGCCAGCAGCTTAGGGACAGGGGGCCAAGAGACCCAGTACTTC. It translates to CASSLGTGGQETQYF.